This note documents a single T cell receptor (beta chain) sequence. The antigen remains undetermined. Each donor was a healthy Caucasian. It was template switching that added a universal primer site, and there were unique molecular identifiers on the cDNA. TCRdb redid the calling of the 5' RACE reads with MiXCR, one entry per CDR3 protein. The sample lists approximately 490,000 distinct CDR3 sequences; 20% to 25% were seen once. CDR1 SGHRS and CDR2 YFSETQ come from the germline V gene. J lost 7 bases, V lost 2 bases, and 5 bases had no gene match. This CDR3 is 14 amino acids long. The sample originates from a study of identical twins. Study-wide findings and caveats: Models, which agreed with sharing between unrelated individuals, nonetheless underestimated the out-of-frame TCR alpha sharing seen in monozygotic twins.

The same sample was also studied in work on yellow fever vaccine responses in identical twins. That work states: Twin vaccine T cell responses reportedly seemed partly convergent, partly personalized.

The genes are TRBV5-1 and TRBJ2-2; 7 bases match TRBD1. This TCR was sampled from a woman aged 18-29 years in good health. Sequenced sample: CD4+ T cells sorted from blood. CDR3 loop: CASSFGQEVGELFF. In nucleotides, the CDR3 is TGCGCCAGCAGCTTCGGACAGGAAGTCGGGGAGCTGTTTTTT.